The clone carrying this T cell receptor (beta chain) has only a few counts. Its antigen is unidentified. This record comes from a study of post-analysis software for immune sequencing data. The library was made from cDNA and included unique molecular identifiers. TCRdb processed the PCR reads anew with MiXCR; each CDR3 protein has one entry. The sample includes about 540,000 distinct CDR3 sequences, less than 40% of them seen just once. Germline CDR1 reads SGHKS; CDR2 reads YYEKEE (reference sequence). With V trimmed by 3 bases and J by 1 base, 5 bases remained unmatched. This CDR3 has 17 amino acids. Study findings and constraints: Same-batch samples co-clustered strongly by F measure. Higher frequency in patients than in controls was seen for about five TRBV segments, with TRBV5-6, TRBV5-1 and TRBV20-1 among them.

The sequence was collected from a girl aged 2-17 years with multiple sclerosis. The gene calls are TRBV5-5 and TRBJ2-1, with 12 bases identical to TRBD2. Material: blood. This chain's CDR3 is CASSYGLAGYSYNEQFF. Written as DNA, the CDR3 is TGTGCCAGCAGCTACGGACTAGCGGGGTATTCCTACAATGAGCAGTTCTTC.